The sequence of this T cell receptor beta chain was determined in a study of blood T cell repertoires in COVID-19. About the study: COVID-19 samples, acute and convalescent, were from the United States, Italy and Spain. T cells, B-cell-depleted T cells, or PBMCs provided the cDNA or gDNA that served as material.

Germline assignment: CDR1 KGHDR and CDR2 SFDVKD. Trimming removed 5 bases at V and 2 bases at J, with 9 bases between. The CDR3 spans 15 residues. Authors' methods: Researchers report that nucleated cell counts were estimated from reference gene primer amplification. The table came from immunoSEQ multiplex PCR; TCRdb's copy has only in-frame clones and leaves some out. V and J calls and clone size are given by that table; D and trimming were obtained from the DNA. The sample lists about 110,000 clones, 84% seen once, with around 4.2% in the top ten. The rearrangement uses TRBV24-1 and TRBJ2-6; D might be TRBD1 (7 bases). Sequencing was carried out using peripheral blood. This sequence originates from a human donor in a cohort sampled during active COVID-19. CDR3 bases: TGTGCCACCAGTGGCGGGACAGCTGGGGCCAACGTCCTGACTTTC. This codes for CATSGGTAGANVLTF.